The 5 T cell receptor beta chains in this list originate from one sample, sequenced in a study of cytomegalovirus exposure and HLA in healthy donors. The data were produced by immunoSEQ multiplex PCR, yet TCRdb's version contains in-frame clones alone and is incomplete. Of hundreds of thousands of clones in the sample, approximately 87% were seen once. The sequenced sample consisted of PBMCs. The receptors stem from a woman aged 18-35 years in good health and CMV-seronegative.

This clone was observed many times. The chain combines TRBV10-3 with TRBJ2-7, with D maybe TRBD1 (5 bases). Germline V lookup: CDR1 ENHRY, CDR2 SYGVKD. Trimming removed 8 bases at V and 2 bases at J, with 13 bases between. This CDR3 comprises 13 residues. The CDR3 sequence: CAIRDSLAYEQYF. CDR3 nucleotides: TGTGCCATCCGCGACAGCCTCGCCTACGAGCAGTACTTC.

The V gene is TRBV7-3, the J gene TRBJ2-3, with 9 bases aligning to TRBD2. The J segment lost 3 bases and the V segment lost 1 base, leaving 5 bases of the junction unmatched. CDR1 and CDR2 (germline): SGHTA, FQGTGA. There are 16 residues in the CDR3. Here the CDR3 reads CASSLIAGVGTDTQYF. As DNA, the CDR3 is TGTGCCAGCAGCTTAATAGCGGGAGTGGGGACAGATACGCAGTATTTT.

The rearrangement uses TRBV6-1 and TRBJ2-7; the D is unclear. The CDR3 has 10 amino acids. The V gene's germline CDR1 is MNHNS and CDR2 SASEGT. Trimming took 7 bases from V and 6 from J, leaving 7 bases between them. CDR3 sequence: CASNRPEQYF. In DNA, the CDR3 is TGTGCCAGCAACCGTCCCGAGCAGTACTTC.

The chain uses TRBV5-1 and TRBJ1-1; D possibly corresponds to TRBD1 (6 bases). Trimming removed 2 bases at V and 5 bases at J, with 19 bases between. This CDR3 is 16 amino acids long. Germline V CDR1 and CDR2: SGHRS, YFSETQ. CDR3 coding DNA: TGCGCCAGCAGCTTTTCCCCGAGGGGGGCCGGTACTGAAGCTTTCTTT. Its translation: CASSFSPRGAGTEAFF.

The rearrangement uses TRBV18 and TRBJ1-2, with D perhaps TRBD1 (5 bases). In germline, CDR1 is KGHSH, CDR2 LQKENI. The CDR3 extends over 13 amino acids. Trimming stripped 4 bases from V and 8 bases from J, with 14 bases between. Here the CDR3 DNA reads TGTGCCAGCTCACTTGACAGTGGATGGGGCTACACCTTC. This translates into CASSLDSGWGYTF.